The rows below give T cell receptor beta chains drawn from one sample of a study of shared clonotypes between healthy human individuals. Data came from immunoSEQ multiplex PCR; TCRdb stores just in-frame clones and leaves some out. The sample has approximately 2,300,000 clones, 85% to 95% seen once. Source material: naive CD4+ T cells from PBMCs. Source of these receptors: a man younger than 35 in good health. Some clones in this sample may be carry-over from other donors' samples. CDR3s include the opening cysteine and the closing phenylalanine or tryptophan. D genes are given only for firm matches. A row's size may be missing; if present it is once, few, many or a size class.

d_call j_call clone_size v_call cdr3_nt cdr3_aa
TRBD2 TRBJ2-3 - TRBV7-9 TGTGCCAGCAGCTTATTATCTGCTAGCGGTGACACAGATACGCAGTATTTT CASSLLSASGDTDTQYF
TRBD2 TRBJ2-1 - TRBV4-1 TGCGCCAGCAGCCCCCCCCCTACTAGCGGGAGAACGAATGAGCAGTTCTTC CASSPPPTSGRTNEQFF
- TRBJ1-5 - TRBV28 TGTGCCACGACTCGAGGACAGAATTATCAGCCCCAGCATTTT CATTRGQNYQPQHF
- TRBJ1-1 - TRBV7-2 TGTGCCAGCAGACCCTATCCGATCGGACTACAAGCTTTCTTT CASRPYPIGLQAFF
- TRBJ2-3 - TRBV10-3 TGTGCCACGAACGGGGGCTTAAGCACAGATACGCAGTATTTT CATNGGLSTDTQYF
TRBD1 TRBJ1-2 - TRBV18 TGTGCCAGCTCATCCCAGACAGGGAACTATGGCTACACCTTC CASSSQTGNYGYTF
- TRBJ2-6 - TRBV7-3 TGTGCCAGCAGCTTAATGCTGGGGGTTAGCTCTGGGGCCAACGTCCTGACTTTC CASSLMLGVSSGANVLTF
- TRBJ2-1 - TRBV6-1 TGTGCCAGCAGTAAAACCGGCAGCTACAATGAGCAGTTCTTC CASSKTGSYNEQFF
- TRBJ2-7 - TRBV27 TGTGCCAGCAGTTACCCCGGGACCGGCGAGCAGTACTTC CASSYPGTGEQYF
- TRBJ2-7 - TRBV10-2 TGCGCCATCGGACTGCCACCGTCCTACGAGCAGTACTTC CAIGLPPSYEQYF
TRBD2 TRBJ2-3 once TRBV28 TGTGCCAGCAGATTACTAGCGGGAGTTCCAGATACGCAGTATTTT CASRLLAGVPDTQYF
- TRBJ1-3 - TRBV9 TGTGCCAGCAGCGTAGGGGGGTCGTCTGGAAACACCATATATTTT CASSVGGSSGNTIYF
TRBD1 TRBJ1-5 - TRBV5-4 TGTGCCAGCAGCCCAGACAGGGCCCAGCCCCAGCATTTT CASSPDRAQPQHF
- TRBJ2-7 - TRBV28 TGTGCCAGCAGGGAAACAGGGGGGGACGACGAGCAGTACTTC CASRETGGDDEQYF
TRBD1 TRBJ2-7 - TRBV28 TGTGCCAGCAACAGCGGGACAGGGTTTCGCGAGCAGTACTTC CASNSGTGFREQYF
- TRBJ1-4 - TRBV6-6 TGTGCCAGCAGACGAACGGTGGGTGAAAAACTGTTTTTT CASRRTVGEKLFF
TRBD1 TRBJ2-7 - TRBV5-1 TGCGCCAGCAGCCGAACAGGGGACACCTACGAGCAGTACTTC CASSRTGDTYEQYF
- TRBJ2-7 - TRBV28 TGTGCCAGCAGTCCCAGTGTCGGGGGCTACGAGCAGTACTTC CASSPSVGGYEQYF
- TRBJ1-3 few TRBV7-9 TGTGCCAGCAGCTTAGTACCGGACAGAAACACCATATATTTT CASSLVPDRNTIYF
- TRBJ2-7 - TRBV5-5 TGTGCCAGCAGCTTGCAGGTTCGGGCCCAATACGAGCAGTACTTC CASSLQVRAQYEQYF
- TRBJ1-1 - TRBV14 TGTGCCAGCAGCCAAGTTTCGGTGAACACTGAAGCTTTCTTT CASSQVSVNTEAFF
TRBD1 TRBJ2-2 - TRBV19 TGTGCCAGTAGCCCTTTGGACAGGGCGAACACCGGGGAGCTGTTTTTT CASSPLDRANTGELFF
TRBD2 TRBJ2-2 - TRBV5-4 TGTGCCAGCAGCCCAGGGACTAGCGGGAGTACGGGGGAGCTGTTTTTT CASSPGTSGSTGELFF
- TRBJ2-2 - TRBV7-2 TGTGCCAGCAGGACATCGGCAGGCACCACCGGGGAGCTGTTTTTT CASRTSAGTTGELFF
- TRBJ1-4 - TRBV5-1 TGCGCCAGCAGCTTGGAGGGGGGAACTAATGAAAAACTGTTTTTT CASSLEGGTNEKLFF
- TRBJ1-1 - TRBV18 TGTGCCAGCTCACCCAAGACTGAAGCTTTCTTT CASSPKTEAFF
- TRBJ1-1 - TRBV5-1 TGCGCCAGCAGCTTGGAAGACAGGAGGACTGAAGCTTTCTTT CASSLEDRRTEAFF
- TRBJ1-5 - TRBV5-1 TGCGCCAGCAGCTTGGCCACGGGAATGAATCAGCCCCAGCATTTT CASSLATGMNQPQHF
TRBD1 TRBJ2-5 - TRBV9 TGTGCCAGCAGCGCCAGGGGGCGAGAGACCCAGTACTTC CASSARGRETQYF
- TRBJ2-5 - TRBV15 TGTGCCACCGACGCCTCAGGAGGGAGACAAGAGACCCAGTACTTC CATDASGGRQETQYF
- TRBJ2-3 once TRBV7-3 TGTGCCAGCAGCTTAGTCCCAAGCACAGATACGCAGTATTTT CASSLVPSTDTQYF
- TRBJ2-4 - TRBV7-3 TGTGCCAGCAGCTTATCCCAGACGGAAAACATTCAGTACTTC CASSLSQTENIQYF
TRBD2 TRBJ2-2 - TRBV11-1 TGTGCCAGCAGCTTGGGGCTAGCGGGAGCCGGGGAGCTGTTTTTT CASSLGLAGAGELFF
- TRBJ1-5 - TRBV28 TGTGCCAGCAGTTCTGGCACAATCAATCAGCCCCAGCATTTT CASSSGTINQPQHF
- TRBJ1-4 once TRBV5-1 TGCGCCAGCAGCTTGGGACCAGTGGTAACTAATGAAAAACTGTTTTTT CASSLGPVVTNEKLFF
TRBD1 TRBJ2-3 - TRBV14 TGTGCCAGCAGCCAAGTCCGACAGGGGTGGTGGACAGATACGCAGTATTTT CASSQVRQGWWTDTQYF
TRBD2 TRBJ2-5 - TRBV27 TGTGCCAGCAGTTTACTAGCGGGAGGGGGAGCGGAGACCCAGTACTTC CASSLLAGGGAETQYF
- TRBJ2-5 - TRBV29-1 TGCAGCGTGACCCCCCCAGGGGAGACCCAGTACTTC CSVTPPGETQYF
TRBD1 TRBJ2-3 - TRBV18 TGTGCCAGCTCACCCCGGGACAGGGAATATCTTACGCAGTATTTT CASSPRDREYLTQYF
- TRBJ1-5 - TRBV6-1 TGTGCCAGCAGTGGGGGATATCAGCCCCAGCATTTT CASSGGYQPQHF
- TRBJ2-7 once TRBV4-3 TGCGCCAGCAGCCAGGCATGGACAGAAGGGGCCTACGAGCAGTACTTC CASSQAWTEGAYEQYF
- TRBJ1-4 - TRBV5-1 TGCGCCAGCAGCTTGGCCTATGAAGTCTCTGAAAAACTGTTTTTT CASSLAYEVSEKLFF
- TRBJ2-7 - TRBV5-1 TGCGCCAGCAGATTTTTGGCAGGGGCATCGAGTTCGGAGCAGTACTTC CASRFLAGASSSEQYF
- TRBJ2-3 - TRBV29-1 TGCAGCGCCATGGGACCCAACACAGATACGCAGTATTTT CSAMGPNTDTQYF
TRBD1 TRBJ2-7 once TRBV5-1 TGCGCCAGCAGCTACCTCCCCTTGGGGCAGGGGGCTAGGGAGCAGTACTTC CASSYLPLGQGAREQYF
TRBD1 TRBJ2-7 - TRBV9 TGTGCCAGCAGCGCGGGACAGGATTCCTACGAGCAGTACTTC CASSAGQDSYEQYF
- TRBJ2-1 - TRBV12-5 TGTGCTAGTGGTTTACTAGGAGCTAGCGATGAGCAGTTCTTC CASGLLGASDEQFF
- TRBJ2-3 - TRBV18 TGTGCCAGCTCTCCCCTTAGCAGCACAGATACGCAGTATTTT CASSPLSSTDTQYF
- TRBJ1-2 - TRBV28 TGTGCCAGCGGGGCGGGCAGGGGAGACTATGGCTACACCTTC CASGAGRGDYGYTF
TRBD1 TRBJ1-2 - TRBV23-1 TGCGCCAGCAGTCAATCCCACCGGGGACAGGGGAATGGCTACACCTTC CASSQSHRGQGNGYTF
TRBD2 TRBJ2-7 - TRBV7-2 TGTGCCAGCAGCCACCGGACTAGCGCGTCCTACGAGCAGTACTTC CASSHRTSASYEQYF
- TRBJ2-7 few TRBV19 TGTGCCAGTAGCAGGGGGACTATCGGAGACGGGTACGAGCAGTACTTC CASSRGTIGDGYEQYF
- TRBJ1-4 - TRBV5-1 TGCGCCAGCAGCTTCGGCACAACTAATGAAAAACTGTTTTTT CASSFGTTNEKLFF
TRBD2 TRBJ2-1 - TRBV4-2 TGTGCCAGCAGCCAAGATCCGAGCGGGAGGGCCGTTGAGCAGTTCTTC CASSQDPSGRAVEQFF
- TRBJ1-2 - TRBV7-9 TGTGCCAGCAGCTTAACAGGTGGCTATGGCTACACCTTC CASSLTGGYGYTF